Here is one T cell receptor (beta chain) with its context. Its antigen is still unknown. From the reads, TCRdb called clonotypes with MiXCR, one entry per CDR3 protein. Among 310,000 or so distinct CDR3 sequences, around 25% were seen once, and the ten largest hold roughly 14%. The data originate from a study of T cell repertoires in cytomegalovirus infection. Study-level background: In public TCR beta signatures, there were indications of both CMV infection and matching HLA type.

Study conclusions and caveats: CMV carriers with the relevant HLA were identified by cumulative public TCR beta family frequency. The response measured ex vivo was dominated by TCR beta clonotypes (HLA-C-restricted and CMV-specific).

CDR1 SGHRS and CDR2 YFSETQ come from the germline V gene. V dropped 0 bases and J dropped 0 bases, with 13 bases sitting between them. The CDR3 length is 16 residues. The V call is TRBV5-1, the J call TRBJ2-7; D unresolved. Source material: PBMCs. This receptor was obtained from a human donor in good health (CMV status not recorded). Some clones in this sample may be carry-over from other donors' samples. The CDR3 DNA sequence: TGCGCCAGCAGCTTGGACGGCCGCGGCTTCTCCTACGAGCAGTACTTC. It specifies CASSLDGRGFSYEQYF.